The 5 T cell receptor beta chains below all came from one sample that was sequenced in a study of blood T cell repertoires in COVID-19. Assay: immunoSEQ multiplex PCR; the TCRdb copy retains only in-frame clones and omits some. The table has about 180,000 clones, 80% to 90% seen once. The sample comprised peripheral blood. These receptors were taken from a man between 50 and 59 years old with active or convalescent COVID-19.

The V call is TRBV7-9, the J call TRBJ1-4; D unclear. V was shortened by 1 base and J by 8 bases, with 8 bases between the two germline ends. Germline CDR1 SEHNR, CDR2 FQNEAQ (reference sequence). This CDR3 has 13 amino acids. CDR3 sequence: CASSLGPGEKLFF. The CDR3 nucleotides read TGTGCCAGCAGCTTAGGTCCGGGGGAAAAACTGTTTTTT. Together with reference TRBV7-9 and TRBJ1-4, the CDR3 gives the full variable domain: DTGVSQNPRHKITKRGQNVTFRCDPISEHNRLYWYRQTLGQGPEFLTYFQNEAQLEKSRLLSDRFSAERPKGSFSTLEIQRTEQGDSAMYLCASSLGPGEKLFFGSGTQLSVL.

There are a few counts of this clone. The CDR3 sequence is CASSRGEGWQETQYF. The CDR3 DNA sequence: TGTGCCAGCTCCCGGGGGGAGGGATGGCAAGAGACCCAGTACTTC. The chain couples TRBV7-9 to TRBJ2-5; 7 bases map to TRBD2. The CDR3 is made up of 15 amino acids. The V and J ends lost 8 bases and 2 bases, in that order; junction bases with no gene match: 11. Germline CDR1 and CDR2: SEHNR and FQNEAQ (reference sequence).

The chain combines TRBV20-1 with TRBJ2-7, with D possibly matching TRBD2 (6 bases). There are 14 residues in the CDR3. In germline, CDR1 is DFQATT, CDR2 SNEGSKA (reference sequence). V dropped 3 bases and J dropped 2 bases, with 14 bases sitting between them. The CDR3 spells CSASRDSGAYEQYF. The CDR3 coding sequence is TGCAGTGCTAGTCGCGACTCGGGGGCCTACGAGCAGTACTTC.

The chain is built from TRBV6-5 and TRBJ1-4, with a weak D call TRBD1 (5 bases). Germline V lookup: CDR1 MNHEY, CDR2 SVGAGI. Deletions cut 6 bases from V and 7 bases from J, with 15 bases between. This CDR3 region has 14 residues. CDR3 in amino acids: CASRNTGPGEKLFF. CDR3 bases: TGTGCCAGCAGGAACACAGGACCCGGTGAAAAACTGTTTTTT.

This clone has just one count. V usage is TRBV6-1 and J usage is TRBJ2-3; D possibly corresponds to TRBD1 (5 bases). The ends were cut back, 3 bases at V and 0 bases at J, with 7 bases in the middle. Germline-derived CDR1 and CDR2 are MNHNS and SASEGT. The CDR3 covers 14 residues. The CDR3 DNA reads TGTGCCAGCAGTGAGTCAGGGAGCACAGATACGCAGTATTTT. Amino acids: CASSESGSTDTQYF.